This paragraph reports one TCR beta chain. This clone was found once. Its antigen is unknown. Base qualities are missing; no much larger clone stands one base away. TCRbeta CDR3 regions were amplified from genomic DNA using the immunoSEQ Assay, a bias-controlled multiplex PCR. In the authors' own workflow: The number of nucleated cells in each sample was estimated by amplification of reference gene primers within the assay. To quantify the absolute abundance of each unique TCRbeta CDR3 rearrangement, sequence reads were collapsed and filtered. For each sample, productive Simpson clonality was calculated as the square root of Simpson's diversity index over productive rearrangements. Held by TCRdb, this immuneACCESS table contains in-frame sequences only and omits some clones. Under half of the omission traces to an unresolved V gene where checked; the cause of the rest is unknown. Clone size and the V and J calls come from that table; the DNA yielded D and trimming. This sample is represented by some 130,000 clones; roughly 90% of them were singletons. The top ten constitute 3.5% to 5% of the sample.

The CDR3 spans 12 residues, from the cysteine through the phenylalanine. The kept DNA is CDR3 alone, 36 bases in frame from the first base. Between the V and J ends, shortened by 8 bases and 6 bases respectively, the junction contains 17 bases. The CDR1 and CDR2 encoded by the germline V gene (reference sequence) are GTSNPN and SVGIG. One collaborating source in Seattle enrolled patients while the patients were actively infected and followed the patients over time throughout the course of disease. Collaborating institutions collected whole blood in K2EDTA tubes following their own protocols. For TCRbeta analysis, collaborators shipped samples in one of three forms: frozen whole blood, isolated PBMCs, or DNA extracted from either of those sample types. The data stem from a study of blood T cell repertoires in COVID-19 (dated by TCRdb to about 2020). About the study as a whole: Collaborator samples came from the United States, Italy and Spain and covered acute and convalescent phases of COVID-19. The prospective study material was composed of cDNA or gDNA derived from T cells, B-cell-depleted T cells, or PBMCs. The dataset comprised deeply sampled blood TCRbeta repertoires from subjects exposed to, actively infected with, or recovered from COVID-19. The repertoires were made available in a free public database intended to serve as a resource for research on the immune response to SARS-CoV-2. Samples were obtained from the ongoing ImmuneRACE study (first 160 participants) and from 950 to 1,500 subjects provided by 6 global collaborators. Sample metadata almost always included a de-identified subject ID, COVID-19 status, age in years and sex. HLA class I and class II types, where available, came from metadata supplied by the sample provider rather than from assay-based typing.

The paper as a whole reports these results and caveats: Clinical and demographic metadata were provided uncurated, with the amount varying by source and participant.

This sequence originates from a man in his 60s with COVID-19, enrolled during active disease. The receptor chain draws on TRBV30 and TRBJ2-7; TRBD2 is a weak D gene call, 5 bases matching. Sequencing was done on a sample of peripheral blood. The sequenced DNA: TGTGCCGGTCGGGATTCCGGTACCGAGCAGTACTTC. The encoded protein is CAGRDSGTEQYF. The entire variable domain, with the stretches around the CDR3 drawn from the reference TRBV30 and TRBJ2-7 proteins, is SQTIHQWPATLVQPVGSPLSLECTVEGTSNPNLYWYRQAAGRGLQLLFYSVGIGQISSEVPQNLSASRPQDRQFILSSKKLLLSDSGFYLCAGRDSGTEQYFGPGTRLTVT.